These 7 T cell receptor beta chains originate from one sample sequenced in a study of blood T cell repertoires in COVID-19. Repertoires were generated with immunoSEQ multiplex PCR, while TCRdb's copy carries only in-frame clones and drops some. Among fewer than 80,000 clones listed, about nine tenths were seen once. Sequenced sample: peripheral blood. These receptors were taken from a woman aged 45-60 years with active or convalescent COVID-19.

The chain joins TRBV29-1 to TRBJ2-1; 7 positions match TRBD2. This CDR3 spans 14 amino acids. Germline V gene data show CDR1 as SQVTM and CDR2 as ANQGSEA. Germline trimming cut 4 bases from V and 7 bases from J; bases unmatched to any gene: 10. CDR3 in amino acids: CSVVSSSGSNEQFF. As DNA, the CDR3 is TGCAGCGTTGTTTCATCTAGCGGTAGTAATGAGCAGTTCTTC.

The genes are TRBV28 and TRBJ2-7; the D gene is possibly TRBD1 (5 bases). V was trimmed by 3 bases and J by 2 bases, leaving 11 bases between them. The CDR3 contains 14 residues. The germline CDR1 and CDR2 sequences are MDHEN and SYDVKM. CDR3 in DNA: TGTGCCAGCAGTTTCTCAGACAGAACCTACGAGCAGTACTTC. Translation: CASSFSDRTYEQYF.

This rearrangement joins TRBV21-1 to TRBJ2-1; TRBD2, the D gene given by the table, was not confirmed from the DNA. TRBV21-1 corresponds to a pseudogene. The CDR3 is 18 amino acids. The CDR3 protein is CASSKALLGLAGVNEQFF. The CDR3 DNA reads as TGTGCCAGCAGCAAAGCCCTGCTGGGCCTAGCGGGAGTCAATGAGCAGTTCTTC.

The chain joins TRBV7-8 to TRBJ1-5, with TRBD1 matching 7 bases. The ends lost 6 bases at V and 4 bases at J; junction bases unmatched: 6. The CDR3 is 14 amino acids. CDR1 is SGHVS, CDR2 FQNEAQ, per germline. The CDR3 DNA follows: TGTGCCAGCAGTCCAGGGGGGCCGAATCAGCCCCAGCATTTT. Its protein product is CASSPGGPNQPQHF. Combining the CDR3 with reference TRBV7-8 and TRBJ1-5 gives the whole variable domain GAGVSQSPRYKVAKRGQDVALRCDPISGHVSLFWYQQALGQGPEFLTYFQNEAQLDKSGLPSDRFFAERPEGSVSTLKIQRTQQEDSAVYLCASSPGGPNQPQHFGDGTRLSIL.

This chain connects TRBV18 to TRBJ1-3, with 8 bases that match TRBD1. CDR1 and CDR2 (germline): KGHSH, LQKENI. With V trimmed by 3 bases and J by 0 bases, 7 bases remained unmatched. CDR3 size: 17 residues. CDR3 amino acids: CASSPRGTGHSGNTIYF. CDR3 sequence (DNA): TGTGCCAGCTCACCCCGGGGGACAGGACACTCTGGAAACACCATATATTTT.

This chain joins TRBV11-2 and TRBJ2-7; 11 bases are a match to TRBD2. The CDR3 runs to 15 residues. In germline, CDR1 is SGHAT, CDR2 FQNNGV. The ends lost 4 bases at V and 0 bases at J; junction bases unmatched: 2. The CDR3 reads CASSSTSGSSYEQYF. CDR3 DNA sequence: TGTGCCAGCAGCTCAACTAGCGGGAGCTCCTACGAGCAGTACTTC.

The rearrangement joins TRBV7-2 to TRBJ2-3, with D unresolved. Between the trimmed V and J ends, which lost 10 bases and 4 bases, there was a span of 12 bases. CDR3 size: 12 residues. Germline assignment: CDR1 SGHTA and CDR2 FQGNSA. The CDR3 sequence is CAIKGAPDTQYF. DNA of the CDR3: TGTGCCATAAAAGGAGCACCAGATACGCAGTATTTT.